The next 11 T cell receptor beta chains were all read from a single sample in a study of blood T cells in healthy people across ages. Through a sample-barcoded 5' primer and a J-beta primer mix, a second PCR was run for roughly 7 to 11 cycles. One entry per CDR3 protein results from TCRdb running MiXCR on the 5' RACE reads. The table includes just over 800,000 distinct CDR3 sequences, about 62% detected once. The sample taken for sequencing was blood. The receptors shown here come from a man younger than 45 in good health.

The gene calls are TRBV7-2 and TRBJ2-1; D may be TRBD1 (6 bases). CDR3 length: 14 residues. Trimming stripped 1 base from V and 4 bases from J, with 8 bases between. Germline assignment: CDR1 SGHTA and CDR2 FQGNSA. CDR3 residues: CASSLGDTYNEQFF. CDR3 DNA: TGTGCCAGCAGCTTAGGGGACACATACAATGAGCAGTTCTTC.

A few counts support this clonotype. The V and J genes are TRBV7-2 and TRBJ1-2; D gene uncertain. In germline, CDR1 is SGHTA, CDR2 FQGNSA. V lost 5 bases and J lost 7, with 14 bases in between. The CDR3 consists of 13 residues. The CDR3 protein is CASSLTREAGYTF. The DNA of the CDR3 is TGTGCCAGCAGCCTCACTAGGGAGGCTGGCTACACCTTC. Filled out from reference TRBV7-2 and TRBJ1-2, the complete variable domain reads GAGVSQSPSNKVTEKGKDVELRCDPISGHTALYWYRQSLGQGLEFLIYFQGNSAPDKSGLPSDRFSAERTGGSVSTLTIQRTQQEDSAVYLCASSLTREAGYTFGSGTRLTVV.

The V call is TRBV4-3, the J call TRBJ1-2; D gene ambiguous. The germline gives CDR1 LGHNA, CDR2 YSLEER. This CDR3 has 14 amino acids. V was clipped by 1 base and J by 2 bases, with 8 bases between them. CDR3 coding DNA: TGCGCCAGCAGCCAAGGACGGTCCAACTATGGCTACACCTTC. Translated: CASSQGRSNYGYTF.

The chain joins TRBV7-9 to TRBJ1-1, with D unresolved. The CDR3 is 10 residues long. The germline V gene has CDR1 SEHNR and CDR2 FQNEAQ (reference sequence). V lost 5 bases, J lost 11 bases, and 9 bases lay in between. The CDR3 protein is CASSPFGAFF. The CDR3 region has the DNA TGTGCCAGCAGCCCATTCGGGGCTTTCTTT.

The chain is built from TRBV5-1 and TRBJ2-5; no clear D gene. The end of the DNA is better explained by TRBJ2-7, so the J call may be wrong. The CDR3 length is 13 residues. Germline V gene data show CDR1 as SGHRS and CDR2 as YFSETQ. CDR3 residues: CASSSARAYEQYF. The CDR3 nucleotides read TGCGCCAGCAGCTCCGCACGAGCCTACGAGCAGTACTTC.

The gene calls are TRBV6-2 or TRBV6-3 and TRBJ2-5; no reliable D call. TRBJ2-7 explains the end of the DNA better; the J call may be wrong. Germline V gene data show CDR1 as MNHEY and CDR2 as SVGEGT. CDR3 length: 16 amino acids. CDR3 bases: TGTGCCAGCAGTTACTCGATTGGAGACAACACCTACGAGCAGTACTTC. Encoded protein: CASSYSIGDNTYEQYF.

The chain combines TRBV28 with TRBJ2-5, with D tentatively TRBD1 (6 bases). V gave up 1 base and J gave up 2 bases, with 11 bases separating them. Germline V lookup: CDR1 MDHEN, CDR2 SYDVKM. This CDR3 is built from 15 residues. CDR3 protein: CASSLFQGPQETQYF. In DNA form, the CDR3 reads TGTGCCAGCAGTTTATTTCAGGGGCCTCAAGAGACCCAGTACTTC.

This clonotype was counted only a few times. This chain links TRBV7-2 with TRBJ2-3, with D perhaps TRBD1 (6 bases). Trimming removed 4 bases at V and 2 bases at J, with 10 bases between. The CDR3 contains 14 residues. Germline CDR1 and CDR2: SGHTA and FQGNSA. The CDR3 nucleotides read TGTGCCAGCAGCTCCGGACAGTACACAGATACGCAGTATTTT. Residues: CASSSGQYTDTQYF.

The rearrangement links TRBV10-2 to TRBJ2-7; 7 nucleotides line up with TRBD2. This CDR3 has 16 amino acids. Germline V gives CDR1 WSHSY, CDR2 SAAADI. V lost 4 bases to trimming and J lost 0 bases; unmatched junction nucleotides: 9. CDR3 sequence (DNA): TGCGCCAGCAGTGCCCCGGGACTACACCTCTCCTACGAGCAGTACTTC. The encoded protein is CASSAPGLHLSYEQYF.

CDR3: CASSPTGTGADEQYF. CDR3 DNA: TGTGCCAGCAGCCCTACCGGGACAGGGGCGGACGAGCAGTACTTC. The chain links TRBV7-2 to TRBJ2-7; 10 nucleotides agree with TRBD1. Germline loops: CDR1 SGHTA, CDR2 FQGNSA. With 5 bases clipped from V and 5 bases from J, the junction kept 9 bases outside the gene matches. This CDR3 comprises 15 residues.

The V and J genes are TRBV4-3 and TRBJ2-1; weak D call: TRBD2 (6 bases). The DNA end is a closer match to TRBJ2-7, so the J assignment may be wrong. Looked up from germline, CDR1 is LGHNA and CDR2 is YSLEER. The CDR3 has 15 amino acids. CDR3 sequence: CASSQEGGPYNEQYF. DNA for the CDR3: TGCGCCAGCAGCCAAGAGGGAGGTCCCTACAATGAGCAGTACTTC.